The TCR beta chain described here comes from a study of cytomegalovirus exposure and HLA in healthy donors. About the research overall: Genetic ancestry analysis placed under 90% of the 300 to 500 donors that were genotyped in the Caucasian-associated cluster. Overall study findings and caveats: Likely technical artifact: a cluster of highly shared sequence variants.

Germline loops: CDR1 MNHEY, CDR2 SVGAGI. The germline V and J ends were trimmed by 4 bases and 7 bases, with 14 bases remaining between them. The CDR3 is made up of 15 amino acids. Use of 60 Vbeta and 13 Jbeta primers characterized the PCR. Sequencing used immunoSEQ multiplex PCR; TCRdb keeps in-frame clones, though not all of them. In total, the table holds some 130,000 clones. Comment on this clone: What it recognizes is unknown.

The J gene is TRBJ1-6, the V gene TRBV6-5; a weak D match, TRBD1 (5 bases). This clonotype originated in a woman between 35 and 50 years old in good health and CMV-seronegative. The material sequenced was PBMCs. The CDR3 here is CASSWGELENSPLHF. CDR3 DNA: TGTGCCAGCAGTTGGGGGGAACTGGAGAATTCACCCCTCCACTTT.